This is a list of T cell receptor beta chains from one sample in a study of cytomegalovirus exposure and HLA in healthy donors. Here immunoSEQ multiplex PCR was the method, and the copy in TCRdb shows in-frame clones only, minus some. Of about 150,000 clones listed, 60% to 85% are singletons. Sequencing was done on a sample of PBMCs. Every receptor here comes from a woman aged 35 to 49 in good health and CMV-seronegative. The CDR3 runs from the conserved cysteine through the conserved F or W. Fields, in order: V gene, J gene, CDR3 protein.

V: TRBV12-5
J: TRBJ1-2
CDR3: CASGLGTGGGYTF

V: TRBV5-1
J: TRBJ2-5
CDR3: CASSSGLAGGRETQYF

V: TRBV5-4
J: TRBJ1-1
CDR3: CASSAGRGWTEAFF

V: TRBV7-9
J: TRBJ2-3
CDR3: CASSPQGVAQYF

V: TRBV5-1
J: TRBJ2-5
CDR3: CASGPGTTQETQYF

V: TRBV28
J: TRBJ2-4
CDR3: CASSPRRRLGDIQYF

V: TRBV29-1
J: TRBJ2-2
CDR3: CSAGAGANTGELFF

V: TRBV11-1
J: TRBJ1-1
CDR3: CASSVRGGGDTEAFF

V: TRBV28
J: TRBJ1-5
CDR3: CASRSWDRGSDQPQHF

V: TRBV19
J: TRBJ1-1
CDR3: CASRTGVLMNTEAFF

V: TRBV2
J: TRBJ1-2
CDR3: CASATDPYGYTF

V: TRBV28
J: TRBJ2-7
CDR3: CASTEGGRGYEQYF

V: TRBV19
J: TRBJ2-2
CDR3: CASSIDRGTGELFF

V: TRBV4-1
J: TRBJ2-5
CDR3: CASSQEGTGTQETQYF

V: TRBV15
J: NA
CDR3: CATSGLAGGYSYEQYF

V: TRBV4-1
J: TRBJ1-5
CDR3: CASSQGVGRDRGWSNQPQHF

V: TRBV6-4
J: TRBJ2-3
CDR3: CASSRLAGLSTDTQYF

V: TRBV4-2
J: TRBJ2-1
CDR3: CASSQAKGSRGYNEQFF

V: TRBV5-8
J: TRBJ2-7
CDR3: CASSRRGTTTYEQYF

V: TRBV6-1
J: TRBJ2-7
CDR3: CASSVSYKFYEQYF

V: TRBV5-1
J: TRBJ2-5
CDR3: CASSLLGTSQETQYF

V: TRBV5-4
J: TRBJ1-1
CDR3: CASSSTNVNTEAFF

V: TRBV27
J: TRBJ2-1
CDR3: CASSLSTGASYNEQFF

V: TRBV13
J: TRBJ2-5
CDR3: CASSHGGQETQYF

V: TRBV7-8
J: TRBJ2-1
CDR3: CASSLAYRGGANEQFF

V: TRBV4-2
J: TRBJ2-3
CDR3: CASSQGLRGITDTQYF

V: TRBV5-4
J: NA
CDR3: CASSYPSGSYEQYF

V: TRBV6-5
J: TRBJ2-2
CDR3: CASSSRTGGRTGELFF

V: TRBV19
J: TRBJ1-1
CDR3: CASSTPASSRGTEAFF

V: TRBV19
J: TRBJ2-5
CDR3: CASRSARAGATQYF

V: TRBV11-3
J: TRBJ1-5
CDR3: CASSLAIYGNQPQHF

V: TRBV11-2
J: TRBJ1-2
CDR3: CASSIRRDRYYGYTF

V: TRBV10-2
J: TRBJ1-1
CDR3: CASSAQTTGPAEAFF

V: TRBV5-1
J: TRBJ1-2
CDR3: CASSLDGLEGAVF

V: TRBV28
J: TRBJ1-2
CDR3: CASSPRGTGVNGYTF